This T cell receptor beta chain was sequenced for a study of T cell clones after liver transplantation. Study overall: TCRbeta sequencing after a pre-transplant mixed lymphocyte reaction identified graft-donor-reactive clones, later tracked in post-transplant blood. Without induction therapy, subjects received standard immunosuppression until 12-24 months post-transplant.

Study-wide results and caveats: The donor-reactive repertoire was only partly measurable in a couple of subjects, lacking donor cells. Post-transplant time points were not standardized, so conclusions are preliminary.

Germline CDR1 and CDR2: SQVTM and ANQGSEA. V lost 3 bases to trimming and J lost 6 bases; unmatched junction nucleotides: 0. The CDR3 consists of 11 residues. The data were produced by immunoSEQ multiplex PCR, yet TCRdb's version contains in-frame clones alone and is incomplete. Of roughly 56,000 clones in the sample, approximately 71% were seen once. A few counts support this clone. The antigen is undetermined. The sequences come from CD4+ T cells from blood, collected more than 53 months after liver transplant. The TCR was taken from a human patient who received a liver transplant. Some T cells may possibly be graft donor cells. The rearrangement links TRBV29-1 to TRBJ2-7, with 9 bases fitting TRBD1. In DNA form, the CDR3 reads TGCAGCGTTGAGGACAGGGGCGAGCAGTACTTC. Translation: CSVEDRGEQYF.